This entry lists 12 T cell receptor beta chains sequenced from one sample in a study of patients and donors after allogeneic stem cell transplantation (TCRdb year 2020). Library creation used RT-PCR. Sequencing instrument: NextSeq 550. The public reads were reprocessed in TCRdb via fastp at Q25 and MiXCR, keeping in-frame beta chains. Each CDR3 protein appears once, grouped with its most common genes and DNA. The sample table lists roughly 190,000 distinct CDR3 sequences, around 41% of them with a count of one. The ten largest account for about 33% of the sample. The sequenced material came from blood, either unsorted or a sorted T cell fraction (not recorded which). The receptor source for this set is a human donor who was either an allogeneic HSCT recipient or a stem cell or donor lymphocyte infusion donor (not recorded which). It is not recorded whose cells these are; they may come from a transplant donor.

A few counts support this clonotype. The gene calls are TRBV13 and TRBJ2-3; TRBD1 agrees at 11 bases. Germline V lookup: CDR1 PRHDT, CDR2 FYEKMQ (reference sequence). The CDR3 is 17 residues long. J was trimmed by 9 bases and V by 5 bases; bases with no gene match: 16. CDR3 sequence (DNA): TGTGCCAGCAGCATAGCCACCGGGACAGGGGGTTCTGACACGCAGTATTTT. Translating it yields CASSIATGTGGSDTQYF. Looking up the rest from reference TRBV13 and TRBJ2-3 gives the full variable domain: AAGVIQSPRHLIKEKRETATLKCYPIPRHDTVYWYQQGPGQDPQFLISFYEKMQSDKGSIPDRFSAQQFSDYHSELNMSSLELGDSALYFCASSIATGTGGSDTQYFGPGTRLTVL.

This clonotype has just one count. The chain employs TRBV19 and TRBJ1-1, with D possibly TRBD1 on 5 matching bases. This CDR3 spans 13 amino acids. The germline V gene encodes CDR1 LNHDA and CDR2 SQIVND (reference sequence). Between the trimmed V and J ends, which lost 3 bases and 8 bases, there was a span of 13 bases. CDR3 in DNA: TGTGCCAGTAGTATCGGGCAGGGACTCGAAGCTTTCTTT. Translated: CASSIGQGLEAFF.

Only one count was recorded for this clonotype. The chain carries TRBV6-1 and TRBJ2-7; the D call may be TRBD1 or TRBD2 (6 bases each). In germline, CDR1 is MNHNS, CDR2 SASEGT. Trimming shortened V by 5 bases and J by 3 bases, and 17 bases separated the two germline ends. This CDR3 is 15 amino acids long. The CDR3 bases are TGTGCCAGCAGTTATTTAAGGGGGGATCACTACGAGCAGTACTTC. Residues: CASSYLRGDHYEQYF.

The rearrangement links TRBV6-2 or TRBV6-3 to TRBJ1-1; D uncertain. V lost 10 bases and J lost 3, with 12 bases in between. Germline CDR1 and CDR2: MNHEY and SVGEGT. The CDR3 loop spans 12 amino acids. The CDR3 loop reads CAIKRADTEAFF. The CDR3 DNA reads TGTGCCATCAAACGGGCCGACACTGAAGCTTTCTTT.

The chain couples TRBV28 to TRBJ2-1; D uncertain. Germline V gene lookup returns CDR1 MDHEN and CDR2 SYDVKM. Trimming took off 1 base at V and 1 base at J, with 17 bases between the two ends. CDR3 size: 18 residues. The CDR3: CASSLFLSDDPSYNEQFF. In DNA form, the CDR3 reads TGTGCCAGCAGTTTATTCTTGTCAGACGACCCGTCCTACAATGAGCAGTTCTTC.

This clonotype was detected only once. CDR3 residues: CASSGATGYEQYF. As DNA, the CDR3 is TGTGCCAGCTCGGGAGCGACTGGCTACGAGCAGTACTTC. V gene TRBV9 combines with J gene TRBJ2-7; D possibly corresponds to TRBD2 (6 bases). The CDR3 contains 13 residues. CDR1 is SGDLS and CDR2 is YYNGEE in the germline V gene. Trimming left V 7 bases short and J 3 bases short, with 14 bases between.

The V call is TRBV5-4, the J call TRBJ1-4; 8 bases are shared with TRBD1. J was trimmed by 3 bases and V by 4 bases; bases with no gene match: 2. CDR3 length: 14 amino acids. The germline gives CDR1 SGHNT, CDR2 YYREEE (reference sequence). CDR3 nucleotide sequence: TGTGCCAGCAGCGTACAGGGGGCTAATGAAAAACTGTTTTTT. Translated: CASSVQGANEKLFF.

This chain connects TRBV7-9 to TRBJ2-1; D gene ambiguous. V was trimmed by 1 base and J by 4 bases, leaving 11 bases between them. The V gene's germline CDR1 is SEHNR and CDR2 FQNEAQ (reference sequence). The CDR3 is made up of 15 amino acids. CDR3 in amino acids: CASSLGGGRYNEQFF. The CDR3 DNA is TGTGCCAGCAGCTTAGGAGGCGGACGGTACAATGAGCAGTTCTTC.

The gene calls are TRBV20-1 and TRBJ2-1, with TRBD2 as a possible D gene (5 bases). The germline V gene has CDR1 DFQATT and CDR2 SNEGSKA (reference sequence). The CDR3 has 12 amino acids. V dropped 5 bases and J dropped 6 bases, with 11 bases sitting between them. CDR3 nucleotide sequence: TGCAGTGCTCCCCAGGCGGGCAATGAGCAGTTCTTC. Its protein is CSAPQAGNEQFF.

The chain combines TRBV3-1 with TRBJ2-7, with 9 positions matching TRBD1. The germline V gene encodes CDR1 LGHDT and CDR2 YNNKEL (reference sequence). The trim removed 5 bases at V and 5 bases at J, leaving 10 bases unmatched. The CDR3 runs to 15 residues. Here the CDR3 reads CASSSPGQGFDEQYF. CDR3 nucleotide sequence: TGTGCCAGCAGCTCCCCGGGACAGGGCTTCGACGAGCAGTACTTC.

The J gene is TRBJ1-4, the V gene TRBV2; 7 nucleotides line up with TRBD1. Germline V lookup: CDR1 SNHLY, CDR2 FYNNEI. The CDR3 extends over 16 amino acids. V gave up 2 bases and J gave up 8 bases; unmatched junction bases: 11. CDR3 DNA: TGTGCCAGCAGTGAACCTCGGACAGGCCGAGGCGAAAAACTGTTTTTT. This codes for CASSEPRTGRGEKLFF.

The chain uses TRBV9 and TRBJ1-2, with 9 nucleotides matching TRBD1. This CDR3 region has 16 residues. Germline V gives CDR1 SGDLS, CDR2 YYNGEE. Germline trimming cut 4 bases from V and 4 bases from J; bases unmatched to any gene: 11. CDR3 DNA sequence: TGTGCCAGCAGCACCCGGACAGGGGAGGGTTTCTATGGCTACACCTTC. As protein: CASSTRTGEGFYGYTF.